Listed below are T cell receptor beta chains from one sample, sequenced in a study of T cell responses to AZD1222 COVID-19 vaccine. Generated by immunoSEQ multiplex PCR, the TCRdb table keeps only in-frame clones and is missing some. This table holds 100,000 to 150,000 clones, about 90% found once. Sequences were derived from peripheral blood, sampled on day 0 of MenACWY control vaccination. These receptors all come from an adult in good health. The conserved cysteine and the conserved F or W are not part of the CDR3 here. Fields, in order: V gene, J gene, CDR3 protein.

v_call: TRBV5-8
j_call: TRBJ1-6
cdr3_aa: ASSWSRSSYNSPLH

v_call: TRBV12-3/TRBV12-4
j_call: TRBJ2-1
cdr3_aa: ASSLGQSNEQF

v_call: TRBV28
j_call: TRBJ1-2
cdr3_aa: ASSLVNDRVDYGYT

v_call: TRBV10-3
j_call: TRBJ1-4
cdr3_aa: AISVRAREKLF

v_call: TRBV11-3
j_call: TRBJ2-2
cdr3_aa: ASSLDGGTGELF

v_call: TRBV2
j_call: TRBJ2-1
cdr3_aa: ASSGTVTQF

v_call: TRBV28
j_call: TRBJ1-4
cdr3_aa: ASSPPGLGEKLF

v_call: TRBV6-5
j_call: TRBJ2-2
cdr3_aa: ASSLRDRDTGELF

v_call: TRBV6-5
j_call: TRBJ2-2
cdr3_aa: ASSPGGGNTGELF

v_call: TRBV18
j_call: TRBJ1-2
cdr3_aa: ASSPLSEGARDYGYT

v_call: TRBV6-5
j_call: TRBJ2-1
cdr3_aa: ASSYDWRGDNEQF

v_call: TRBV7-9
j_call: TRBJ1-1
cdr3_aa: ASSPTRGLGSEAF

v_call: TRBV3-1/TRBV3-2
j_call: TRBJ2-5
cdr3_aa: ASSQKWWGQETQY

v_call: TRBV5-1
j_call: TRBJ2-3
cdr3_aa: ASSPRTSGGEGDTQY

v_call: TRBV24-1
j_call: TRBJ1-1
cdr3_aa: ATSDSGRANTEAF

v_call: TRBV5-1
j_call: TRBJ1-6
cdr3_aa: ASSLAPVEGYSPLH

v_call: TRBV15
j_call: TRBJ2-2
cdr3_aa: ATSSDRYTGELF

v_call: TRBV5-6
j_call: TRBJ2-3
cdr3_aa: ASSWRDPGDTQY

v_call: TRBV5-4
j_call: TRBJ2-5
cdr3_aa: ASSEGTARTFRETQY

v_call: TRBV9
j_call: TRBJ2-7
cdr3_aa: ASSVVPGSYEQY

v_call: TRBV28
j_call: TRBJ1-6
cdr3_aa: ASSLLTGTVYNSPLH

v_call: TRBV5-6
j_call: TRBJ2-7
cdr3_aa: ASSLLAGISYEQY

v_call: TRBV11-2
j_call: TRBJ2-3
cdr3_aa: ASSLAGAGTDTQY

v_call: TRBV10-3
j_call: TRBJ1-1
cdr3_aa: AISASDSYNTEAF

v_call: TRBV6-1
j_call: TRBJ2-1
cdr3_aa: ASSVTLAGPYNEQF

v_call: TRBV21-1
j_call: TRBJ2-3
cdr3_aa: ASSKAPGGADTQY

v_call: TRBV19
j_call: TRBJ2-1
cdr3_aa: ASSIGLAGVYEQF

v_call: TRBV7-9
j_call: TRBJ1-4
cdr3_aa: ASSSGQGSTNEKLF

v_call: TRBV7-2
j_call: TRBJ1-6
cdr3_aa: ASSLYSGNSPLH

v_call: TRBV16
j_call: TRBJ1-6
cdr3_aa: ASSPRTGKNSPLH

v_call: TRBV19
j_call: TRBJ1-1
cdr3_aa: ASRYNGVAEAF

v_call: TRBV7-6
j_call: TRBJ2-1
cdr3_aa: ASSYNPGRNNEQF

v_call: TRBV5-1
j_call: TRBJ1-1
cdr3_aa: ASSSRTSAMNTEAF

v_call: TRBV6-1
j_call: TRBJ1-6
cdr3_aa: ASSEPSGGAFYSPLH

v_call: TRBV18
j_call: TRBJ1-3
cdr3_aa: ASSAQTGKDTIY

v_call: TRBV5-1
j_call: TRBJ2-3
cdr3_aa: ASSLLTGGGADTQY

v_call: TRBV28
j_call: TRBJ1-5
cdr3_aa: ASSLPETGTVPGQPQH

v_call: TRBV6-5
j_call: TRBJ1-5
cdr3_aa: ASSSGDGNQPQH

v_call: TRBV10-1
j_call: TRBJ2-5
cdr3_aa: ASSSTGTSETQY

v_call: TRBV7-8
j_call: TRBJ2-1
cdr3_aa: ASSLANRQGLQF

v_call: TRBV7-2
j_call: TRBJ2-2
cdr3_aa: ASSLRYTGELF